This T cell receptor beta chain stems from a study of lung T cells in sarcoidosis with Löfgren's syndrome. Study outcomes and limitations: TRAV12-1 preferentially paired with TRBV2, with homologous CDR3s. Multiple Löfgren's syndrome patients reportedly shared TRAV12-1 and TRBV2 CDR3 motifs. Löfgren's syndrome patients reportedly showed greatest TRAV12-1 and TRBV2 expansion versus controls.

This clonotype was observed at least ten times. What it recognizes is unknown. TCRdb called the reads again in MiXCR, with one record for every CDR3 protein. The sample consists of about 9,400 distinct CDR3 sequences, approximately 20% of them appearing once. The germline CDR1 and CDR2 sequences are SEHNR and FQNEAQ (reference sequence). CDR3 length equals 12 residues. V dropped 5 bases and J dropped 5 bases, with 9 bases sitting between them. Sequences were obtained from CD4+ T cells from bronchoalveolar lavage. The receptor was derived from a human donor with sarcoidosis (Löfgren's syndrome or another form), or a control subject (not recorded which). The rearrangement joins TRBV7-9 to TRBJ1-2; D unresolved. The CDR3 DNA is TGTGCCAGCAGCCTACAGTCATATGGCTACACCTTC. Translated, it gives CASSLQSYGYTF.